A single sample gave rise to the 7 T cell receptor beta chains below, sequenced in a study of blood T cell repertoires in COVID-19. Measured with immunoSEQ multiplex PCR; TCRdb has only the in-frame clones, and not every one. The profile shows some 150,000 clones, under 90% of them singletons. Sample: peripheral blood. The source of these receptors is a man between 60 and 75 years old with acute or convalescent COVID-19.

This clone was detected once. V is TRBV5-4 and J is TRBJ2-3; 7 bases agree with TRBD2. This CDR3 is built from 15 residues. Trimming took 0 bases from V and 0 from J; bases not matched to a gene: 1. Germline V gene sequence: CDR1 SGHNT, CDR2 YYREEE (reference sequence). In DNA, the CDR3 is TGTGCCAGCAGCTTGGCTAGCGGTAGCACAGATACGCAGTATTTT. The encoded protein is CASSLASGSTDTQYF. Together with reference TRBV5-4 and TRBJ2-3, the CDR3 gives the full variable domain: ETGVTQSPTHLIKTRGQQVTLRCSSQSGHNTVSWYQQALGQGPQFIFQYYREEENGRGNFPPRFSGLQFPNYSSELNVNALELDDSALYLCASSLASGSTDTQYFGPGTRLTVL.

J is TRBJ1-6 and V is TRBV24-1, with D maybe TRBD1 (6 bases). V lost 5 bases and J 6 bases, leaving 10 bases between the germline ends. The CDR3 extends over 14 amino acids. Germline V gene sequence: CDR1 KGHDR, CDR2 SFDVKD. CDR3: CATSVGQSNSPLHF. As DNA, the CDR3 is TGTGCCACCAGTGTCGGACAGAGTAATTCACCCCTCCACTTT.

This clone has more than one count but fewer than ten. V usage is TRBV7-3 and J usage is TRBJ2-3; TRBD2 aligns across 9 bases. The CDR3 has 15 amino acids. J lost 3 bases, V lost 5 bases, and 6 bases had no gene match. Germline values: CDR1 SGHTA, CDR2 FQGTGA. CDR3 DNA sequence: TGTGCCAGCAGCCCCCGCCTAGCGGGAACAGATACGCAGTATTTT. Amino acid sequence: CASSPRLAGTDTQYF. The complete variable domain, with remaining parts taken from reference TRBV7-3 and TRBJ2-3, reads GAGVSQTPSNKVTEKGKYVELRCDPISGHTALYWYRQSLGQGPEFLIYFQGTGAADDSGLPNDRFFAVRPEGSVSTLKIQRTERGDSAVYLCASSPRLAGTDTQYFGPGTRLTVL.

The chain joins TRBV9 to TRBJ1-1, with 9 bases fitting TRBD1. Unmatched junction bases numbered 3, after V lost 1 base and J lost 2 bases. The CDR3 loop spans 15 amino acids. Germline V lookup: CDR1 SGDLS, CDR2 YYNGEE. CDR3 region: CASSVFTGGNTEAFF. DNA of the CDR3: TGTGCCAGCAGCGTATTCACAGGGGGCAACACTGAAGCTTTCTTT.

The gene calls are TRBV5-1 and TRBJ1-1; TRBD1 might be the D (6 bases). The CDR3 loop spans 14 amino acids. Trimming cost V 1 base and J 1 base, with 8 bases left between them. Per the germline V gene, CDR1 is SGHRS and CDR2 is YFSETQ. Here the CDR3 reads CASSLPGQNTEAFF. CDR3 bases: TGCGCCAGCAGCTTGCCGGGACAGAACACTGAAGCTTTCTTT.

This chain links TRBV23-1 with TRBJ2-7; no firm D call. TRBV23-1 is reported as an ORF; its role is uncertain. Between the trimmed V and J ends, which lost 2 bases and 2 bases, there was a span of 10 bases. The CDR3 has 14 residues. CDR3 coding DNA: TGCGCCAGCAGTCAAGAGCAAGAGACCTACGAGCAGTACTTC. Its protein product is CASSQEQETYEQYF.

The chain uses TRBV6-5 and TRBJ1-3, with 8 bases fitting TRBD1. Trimming cost V 10 bases and J 4 bases; bases outside gene matches: 12. Per the germline V gene, CDR1 is MNHEY and CDR2 is SVGAGI. The CDR3 consists of 15 residues. The chain's CDR3 is CATEAGGSVGNTIYF. The DNA for the CDR3 is TGTGCCACAGAAGCAGGGGGCTCGGTCGGAAACACCATATATTTT.